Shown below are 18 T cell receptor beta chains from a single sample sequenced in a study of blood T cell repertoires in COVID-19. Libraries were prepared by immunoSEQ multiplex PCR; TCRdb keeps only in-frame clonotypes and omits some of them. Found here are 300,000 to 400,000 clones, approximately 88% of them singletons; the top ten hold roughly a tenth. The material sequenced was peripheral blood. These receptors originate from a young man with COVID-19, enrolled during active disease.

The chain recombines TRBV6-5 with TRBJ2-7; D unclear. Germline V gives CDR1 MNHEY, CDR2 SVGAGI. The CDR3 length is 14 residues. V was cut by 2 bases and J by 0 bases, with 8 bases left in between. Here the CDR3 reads CASSYTRSSYEQYF. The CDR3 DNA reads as TGTGCCAGCAGTTACACGAGGAGCTCCTACGAGCAGTACTTC.

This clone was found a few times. The CDR3 sequence is CASSLMRAPEAFF. For the CDR3, the DNA is TGTGCCAGCAGCTTAATGAGGGCCCCTGAAGCTTTCTTT. The chain uses TRBV7-3 and TRBJ1-1; D not certain. There are 13 residues in the CDR3. The V end lost 1 base, the J end lost 6 bases, and 9 bases lay between the germline ends. Germline CDR1 and CDR2: SGHTA and FQGTGA.

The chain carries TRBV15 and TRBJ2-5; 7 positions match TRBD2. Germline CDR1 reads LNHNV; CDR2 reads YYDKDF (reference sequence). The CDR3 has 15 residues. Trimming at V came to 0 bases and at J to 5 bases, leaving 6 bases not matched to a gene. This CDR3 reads CATSRETAGYETQYF. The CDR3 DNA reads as TGTGCCACCAGCAGAGAGACAGCGGGGTACGAGACCCAGTACTTC.

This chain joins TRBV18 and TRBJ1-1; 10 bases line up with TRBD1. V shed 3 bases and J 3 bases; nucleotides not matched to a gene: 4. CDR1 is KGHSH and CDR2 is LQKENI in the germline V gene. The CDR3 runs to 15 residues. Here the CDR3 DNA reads TGTGCCAGCTCACCCGACAGGGGGCCCGACACTGAAGCTTTCTTT. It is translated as CASSPDRGPDTEAFF. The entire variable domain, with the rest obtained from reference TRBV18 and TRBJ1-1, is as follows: NAGVMQNPRHLVRRRGQEARLRCSPMKGHSHVYWYRQLPEEGLKFMVYLQKENIIDESGMPKERFSAEFPKEGPSILRIQQVVRGDSAAYFCASSPDRGPDTEAFFGQGTRLTVV.

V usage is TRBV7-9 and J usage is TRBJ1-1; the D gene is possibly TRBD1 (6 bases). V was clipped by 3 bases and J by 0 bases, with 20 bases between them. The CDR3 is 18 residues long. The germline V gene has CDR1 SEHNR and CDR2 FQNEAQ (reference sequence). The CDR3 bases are TGTGCCAGCAGCTTGGGGAGTTACTCGGGACAAATGAACACTGAAGCTTTCTTT. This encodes CASSLGSYSGQMNTEAFF.

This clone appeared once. CDR3 DNA: TGTGCCAGCAGTTCCCTACAGGGGCCGAGCTCCTACGAGCAGTACTTC. Translated: CASSSLQGPSSYEQYF. The chain has TRBV28 and TRBJ2-7, with TRBD1 matching 7 bases. The CDR3 consists of 16 residues. The J segment lost 0 bases and the V segment lost 4 bases, leaving 9 bases of the junction unmatched. Germline CDR1 MDHEN, CDR2 SYDVKM.

CDR3 in amino acids: CASSAPGQGADTQYF. In nucleotides, the CDR3 is TGTGCCAGCAGTGCCCCGGGACAGGGGGCTGATACGCAGTATTTT. This chain links TRBV25-1 with TRBJ2-3; 12 nucleotides align to TRBD1. The CDR3 consists of 15 residues. Germline V gives CDR1 MGHDK, CDR2 SYGVNS. V lost 4 bases to trimming and J lost 6 bases; unmatched junction nucleotides: 5.

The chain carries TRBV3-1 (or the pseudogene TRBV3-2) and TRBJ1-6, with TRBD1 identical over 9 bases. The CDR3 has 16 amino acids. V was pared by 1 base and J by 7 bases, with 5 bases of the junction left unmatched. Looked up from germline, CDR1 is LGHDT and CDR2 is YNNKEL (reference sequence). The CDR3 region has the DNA TGTGCCAGCAGCCAAGTGGGACAGGGCGCCAATTCACCCCTCCACTTT. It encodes CASSQVGQGANSPLHF.

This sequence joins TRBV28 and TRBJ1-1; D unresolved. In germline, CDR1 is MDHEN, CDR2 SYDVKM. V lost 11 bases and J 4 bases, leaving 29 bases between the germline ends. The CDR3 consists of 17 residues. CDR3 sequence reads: CAAFHQLTLEVGTEAFF. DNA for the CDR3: TGTGCCGCTTTTCATCAACTCACTTTGGAGGTCGGCACTGAAGCTTTCTTT. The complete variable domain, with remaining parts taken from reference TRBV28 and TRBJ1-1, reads DVKVTQSSRYLVKRTGEKVFLECVQDMDHENMFWYRQDPGLGLRLIYFSYDVKMKEKGDIPEGYSVSREKKERFSLILESASTNQTSMYLCAAFHQLTLEVGTEAFFGQGTRLTVV.

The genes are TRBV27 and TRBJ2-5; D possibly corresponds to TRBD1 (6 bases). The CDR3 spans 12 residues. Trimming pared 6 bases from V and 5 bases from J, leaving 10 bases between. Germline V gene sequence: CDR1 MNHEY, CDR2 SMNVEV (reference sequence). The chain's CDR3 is CASSRGGETQYF. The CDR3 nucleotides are TGTGCCAGCAGCAGGGGTGGGGAGACCCAGTACTTC.

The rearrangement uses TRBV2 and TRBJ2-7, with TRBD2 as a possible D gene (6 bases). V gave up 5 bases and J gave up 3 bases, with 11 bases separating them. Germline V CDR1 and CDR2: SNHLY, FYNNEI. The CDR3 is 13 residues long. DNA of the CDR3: TGTGCCAGCAGTTCGGGACTTAACTACGAGCAGTACTTC. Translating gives CASSSGLNYEQYF.

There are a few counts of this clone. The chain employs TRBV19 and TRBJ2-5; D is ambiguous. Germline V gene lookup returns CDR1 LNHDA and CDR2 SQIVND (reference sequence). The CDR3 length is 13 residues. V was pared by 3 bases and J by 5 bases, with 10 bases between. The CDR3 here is CASSMRFRETQYF. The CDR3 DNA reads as TGTGCCAGTAGTATGAGGTTTAGGGAGACCCAGTACTTC. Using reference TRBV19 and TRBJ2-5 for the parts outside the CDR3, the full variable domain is DGGITQSPKYLFRKEGQNVTLSCEQNLNHDAMYWYRQDPGQGLRLIYYSQIVNDFQKGDIAEGYSVSREKKESFPLTVTSAQKNPTAFYLCASSMRFRETQYFGPGTRLLVL.

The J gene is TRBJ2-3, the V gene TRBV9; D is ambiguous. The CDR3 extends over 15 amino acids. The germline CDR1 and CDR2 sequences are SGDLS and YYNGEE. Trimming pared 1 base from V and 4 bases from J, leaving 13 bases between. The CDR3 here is CASSVRGTPADTQYF. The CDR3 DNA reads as TGTGCCAGCAGCGTACGCGGCACGCCGGCAGATACGCAGTATTTT.

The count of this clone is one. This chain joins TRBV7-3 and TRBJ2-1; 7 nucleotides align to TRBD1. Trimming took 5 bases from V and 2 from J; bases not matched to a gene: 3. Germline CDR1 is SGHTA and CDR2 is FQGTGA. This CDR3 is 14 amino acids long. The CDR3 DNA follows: TGTGCCAGCAGCGAAGGGACAGCCTACAATGAGCAGTTCTTC. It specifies CASSEGTAYNEQFF.

The CDR3 sequence is CASSPWTSGSNEQFF. The CDR3 coding sequence is TGTGCCAGCAGCCCATGGACTAGCGGGAGTAATGAGCAGTTCTTC. V and J are TRBV7-2 and TRBJ2-1, with 13 bases matching TRBD2. V lost 5 bases and J lost 7; bases outside the gene matches: 5. This CDR3 region has 15 residues. The germline V gene has CDR1 SGHTA and CDR2 FQGNSA.

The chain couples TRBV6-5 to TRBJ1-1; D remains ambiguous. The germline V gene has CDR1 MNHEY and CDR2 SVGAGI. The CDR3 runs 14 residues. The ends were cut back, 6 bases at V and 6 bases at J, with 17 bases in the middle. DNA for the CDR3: TGTGCCAGCAGCGCCCCCCCACAACGTCCTGAAGCTTTCTTT. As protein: CASSAPPQRPEAFF.

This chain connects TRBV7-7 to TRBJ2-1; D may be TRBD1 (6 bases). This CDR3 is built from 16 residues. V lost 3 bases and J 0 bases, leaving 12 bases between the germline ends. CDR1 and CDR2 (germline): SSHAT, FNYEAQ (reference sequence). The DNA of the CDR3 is TGTGCCAGCAGCTTCCGAACAGGGAGCTCCTACAATGAGCAGTTCTTC. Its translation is CASSFRTGSSYNEQFF.

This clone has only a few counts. CDR3 amino acids: CASSLGLAGAYEQYF. The DNA for the CDR3 is TGTGCCAGCAGTTTGGGACTAGCGGGAGCCTACGAGCAGTACTTC. V usage is TRBV27 and J usage is TRBJ2-7; the match to TRBD2 covers 14 bases. Germline trimming cut 3 bases from V and 2 bases from J; bases unmatched to any gene: 0. Germline V CDR1 and CDR2: MNHEY, SMNVEV (reference sequence). The CDR3 consists of 15 residues.